Listed below are T cell receptor beta chains from one sample, sequenced in a study of cytomegalovirus exposure and HLA in healthy donors. Profiled with immunoSEQ multiplex PCR; TCRdb holds only in-frame clones, not every one. The table lists approximately 140,000 clones, 78% of them singletons. Sequences were obtained from PBMCs. All receptors come from a male donor in good health and CMV-seronegative. The CDR3 runs from the conserved cysteine through the conserved F or W. A D gene is named only where the DNA matches it firmly. Size is stated for part of the rows, as once, few or many counts, or as a class when the clone is expanded.

v_gene: TRBV6-5
len: 11
j_gene: TRBJ1-1
abundance: few
d_gene: NA
CDR3nt: TGTGCCAGCCACGGGGGTTCTGAAGCTTTCTTT
CDR3aa: CASHGGSEAFF

v_gene: TRBV5-6
len: 12
j_gene: TRBJ1-3
abundance: few
d_gene: NA
CDR3nt: TGTGCCAGCAGCTTGGCAAGCGGCACCATATATTTT
CDR3aa: CASSLASGTIYF

v_gene: TRBV7-9
len: 16
j_gene: TRBJ2-1
abundance: NA
d_gene: NA
CDR3nt: TGTGCCAGCAGTTCAAAACAGGGAAGCTCCTACAATGAGCAGTTCTTC
CDR3aa: CASSSKQGSSYNEQFF

v_gene: TRBV19
len: 23
j_gene: TRBJ1-1
abundance: NA
d_gene: TRBD1
CDR3nt: TGTGCCAGTCGAGCCGCCTCCGAGACTGAAACCCGGGACAGGGTAATTTTTTGCACTGAAGCTTTCTTT
CDR3aa: CASRAASETETRDRVIFCTEAFF

v_gene: TRBV30
len: 14
j_gene: TRBJ2-1
abundance: NA
d_gene: TRBD2
CDR3nt: TGTGCCTCGACTAGCGGGAGTTCTTACAATGGGCAGTTCTTC
CDR3aa: CASTSGSSYNGQFF

v_gene: TRBV2
len: 14
j_gene: TRBJ1-5
abundance: NA
d_gene: TRBD1
CDR3nt: TGTGCCAGCAGTGCCGACAGGGCGGTTTCGGTCCAGCATTTT
CDR3aa: CASSADRAVSVQHF

v_gene: TRBV14
len: 11
j_gene: TRBJ2-7
abundance: NA
d_gene: NA
CDR3nt: TGTGCCAGCAGTCTTAACTACGAGCAGTACTTC
CDR3aa: CASSLNYEQYF

v_gene: TRBV6-1
len: 15
j_gene: TRBJ2-6
abundance: NA
d_gene: TRBD1
CDR3nt: TGTGCCATCGGCAGGGGGATATCTGGGGCCAACGTCCTGACTTTC
CDR3aa: CAIGRGISGANVLTF

v_gene: TRBV9
len: 13
j_gene: TRBJ2-2
abundance: NA
d_gene: NA
CDR3nt: TGTGCCAGCAGCGTAGTCCCGGCCGGGGAGCTGTTTTTT
CDR3aa: CASSVVPAGELFF

v_gene: TRBV18
len: 13
j_gene: TRBJ2-7
abundance: NA
d_gene: NA
CDR3nt: TGTGCCAGCTCACGAGAACCGGGTAGCGAGCAGTACTTC
CDR3aa: CASSREPGSEQYF

v_gene: TRBV27
len: 15
j_gene: TRBJ1-5
abundance: NA
d_gene: NA
CDR3nt: TGTGCCAGCAGTCTGAGTATGATGGGCAATCAGCCCCAGCATTTT
CDR3aa: CASSLSMMGNQPQHF

v_gene: TRBV29-1
len: 13
j_gene: TRBJ1-2
abundance: NA
d_gene: NA
CDR3nt: TGCAGCGTTAGTACGGGATTAACCTATGGCTACACCTTC
CDR3aa: CSVSTGLTYGYTF

v_gene: TRBV25-1
len: 17
j_gene: TRBJ1-3
abundance: NA
d_gene: NA
CDR3nt: TGTGCCAGCAGTGAATGGGCCGACACCGCCTCGGGAAACACCATATATTTT
CDR3aa: CASSEWADTASGNTIYF

v_gene: TRBV7-2
len: 14
j_gene: TRBJ2-7
abundance: NA
d_gene: NA
CDR3nt: TGTGCCAGCAGCTTAGAAGCGGAGACCTACGAGCAGTACTTC
CDR3aa: CASSLEAETYEQYF

v_gene: TRBV5-1
len: 16
j_gene: TRBJ2-2
abundance: NA
d_gene: NA
CDR3nt: TGCGCCAGCAGCACCCGACAGGTACCGGTCACCGGGGAGCTGTTTTTT
CDR3aa: CASSTRQVPVTGELFF

v_gene: TRBV6-1
len: 14
j_gene: TRBJ2-7
abundance: NA
d_gene: TRBD1
CDR3nt: TGTGCCAGCAGGGGAACAGGGGCTCCATCCGAGCAGTACTTC
CDR3aa: CASRGTGAPSEQYF

v_gene: TRBV6-6
len: 15
j_gene: TRBJ1-1
abundance: NA
d_gene: TRBD1
CDR3nt: TGTGCCAGCAGTTACGCAGGGGGCCCGATCACTGAAGCTTTCTTT
CDR3aa: CASSYAGGPITEAFF

v_gene: TRBV28
len: 16
j_gene: TRBJ2-1
abundance: few
d_gene: TRBD1
CDR3nt: TGTGCCAGCAGTACACCGGGACAGGGGGGTTCGGGTGAGCAGTTCTTC
CDR3aa: CASSTPGQGGSGEQFF

v_gene: TRBV10-3
len: 14
j_gene: TRBJ2-5
abundance: NA
d_gene: TRBD2
CDR3nt: TGTGCCATCAGAGACGGGGGGAGCCAAGAGACCCAGTACTTC
CDR3aa: CAIRDGGSQETQYF

v_gene: TRBV5-1
len: 15
j_gene: TRBJ2-1
abundance: NA
d_gene: NA
CDR3nt: TGCGCCAGCAGCTTGGTCGGAGGATCGGCAAATGAGCAGTTCTTC
CDR3aa: CASSLVGGSANEQFF

v_gene: TRBV30
len: 13
j_gene: TRBJ1-1
abundance: NA
d_gene: NA
CDR3nt: TGTGCCTGGACCGTTGGCGTGAGGGCTTCCTTATCATTT
CDR3aa: CAWTVGVRASLSF

v_gene: TRBV25-1
len: 14
j_gene: TRBJ1-1
abundance: once
d_gene: NA
CDR3nt: TGTGCCAGCACTTCAGGGCTCATGAACACTGAAGCTTTCTTT
CDR3aa: CASTSGLMNTEAFF

v_gene: TRBV7-3
len: 17
j_gene: TRBJ2-3
abundance: NA
d_gene: TRBD2
CDR3nt: TGTGCCAGCAGCTTAACCGGCGGGGGGGCACTGGAGGATACGCAGTATTTT
CDR3aa: CASSLTGGGALEDTQYF

v_gene: TRBV4-1
len: 14
j_gene: TRBJ2-5
abundance: NA
d_gene: NA
CDR3nt: TGCGCCAGCAGCCAAGCGGGGGAAATAGAGACCCAGTACTTC
CDR3aa: CASSQAGEIETQYF

v_gene: TRBV7-2
len: 14
j_gene: TRBJ2-7
abundance: NA
d_gene: NA
CDR3nt: TGTGCCAGCAGTCCTGCGGGACGCCCGGGGGAGCAGTACTTC
CDR3aa: CASSPAGRPGEQYF

v_gene: TRBV9
len: 15
j_gene: TRBJ2-7
abundance: NA
d_gene: TRBD1
CDR3nt: TGTGCCAGCAGCGCCTCGGGACAGCCCTCCTACGAGCAGTACTTC
CDR3aa: CASSASGQPSYEQYF

v_gene: TRBV29-1
len: 14
j_gene: TRBJ2-7
abundance: NA
d_gene: TRBD1
CDR3nt: TGCAGCGTTGGGTTAGGGACAGGGGGCAACGAGCAGTACTTC
CDR3aa: CSVGLGTGGNEQYF

v_gene: TRBV25-1
len: 15
j_gene: TRBJ1-4
abundance: few
d_gene: TRBD1
CDR3nt: TGTGCCAGCAGTGCGTACAGGGGTGGGGATGAAAAACTGTTTTTT
CDR3aa: CASSAYRGGDEKLFF

v_gene: TRBV4-1
len: 17
j_gene: TRBJ1-5
abundance: NA
d_gene: NA
CDR3nt: TGCGCCAGCAGCCAATCTGTGCAGGGGCGACTCAATCAGCCCCAGCATTTT
CDR3aa: CASSQSVQGRLNQPQHF

v_gene: TRBV6-7
len: 16
j_gene: TRBJ2-7
abundance: few
d_gene: TRBD1
CDR3nt: TGTGCCAGCAGTTACCCCACAGGGGGAAGAAAATACGAGCAGTACTTC
CDR3aa: CASSYPTGGRKYEQYF

v_gene: TRBV10-3
len: 16
j_gene: TRBJ2-3
abundance: NA
d_gene: TRBD2
CDR3nt: TGTGCCATCAATCTAGCGGGGGGGACCAACACAGATACGCAGTATTTT
CDR3aa: CAINLAGGTNTDTQYF

v_gene: TRBV5-1
len: 17
j_gene: TRBJ2-5
abundance: NA
d_gene: TRBD1
CDR3nt: TGCGCCAGCAGCTTGGGGGACAGGGGCACCCACCAAGAGACCCAGTACTTC
CDR3aa: CASSLGDRGTHQETQYF

v_gene: TRBV30
len: 15
j_gene: TRBJ2-1
abundance: NA
d_gene: NA
CDR3nt: TGTGCCTGGAAGAGAAGAGGGAGGGGGGTCGATGAGCAGTTCTTC
CDR3aa: CAWKRRGRGVDEQFF

v_gene: TRBV4-3
len: 15
j_gene: TRBJ1-3
abundance: NA
d_gene: NA
CDR3nt: TGCGCCAGCAGCCAAGAAGGAGCCTCTGGAAACACCATATATTTT
CDR3aa: CASSQEGASGNTIYF

v_gene: TRBV9
len: 16
j_gene: TRBJ2-1
abundance: NA
d_gene: NA
CDR3nt: TGTGCCAGCAGCCTCCCGGGTAGAAGTCTTGGGAATGAGCAGTTCTTC
CDR3aa: CASSLPGRSLGNEQFF

v_gene: TRBV14
len: 12
j_gene: TRBJ2-7
abundance: once
d_gene: NA
CDR3nt: TGTGCCAGCAGCCAAGTCTCCTACGAGCAGTACTTC
CDR3aa: CASSQVSYEQYF

v_gene: TRBV2
len: 15
j_gene: TRBJ1-2
abundance: NA
d_gene: NA
CDR3nt: TGTGCCAGCACCCGGAGGAGGGATTACCCCTATGGCTACACCTTC
CDR3aa: CASTRRRDYPYGYTF

v_gene: TRBV27
len: 13
j_gene: TRBJ1-1
abundance: NA
d_gene: NA
CDR3nt: TGTGCCAGCAGTTTAAATCTGCGGACTGAAGCTTTCTTT
CDR3aa: CASSLNLRTEAFF

v_gene: TRBV6-5
len: 14
j_gene: TRBJ1-1
abundance: NA
d_gene: TRBD1
CDR3nt: TGTGCCAGCACGCGGACAGGGGGCATGGCTGAAGCTTTCTTT
CDR3aa: CASTRTGGMAEAFF

v_gene: TRBV5-4
len: 15
j_gene: TRBJ2-3
abundance: NA
d_gene: NA
CDR3nt: TGTGCCAGCAGCTTGGCCCAGGCGTTGGCGGATACGCAGTATTTT
CDR3aa: CASSLAQALADTQYF

v_gene: TRBV6-1
len: 16
j_gene: TRBJ2-3
abundance: few
d_gene: TRBD2
CDR3nt: TGTGCCAGCAGTGAAGCGACTAGCGGGGGGGCGAATACGCAGTATTTT
CDR3aa: CASSEATSGGANTQYF

v_gene: TRBV25-1
len: 15
j_gene: TRBJ1-3
abundance: NA
d_gene: NA
CDR3nt: TGTGCCAGCAGTGAAGACAGTAGGTCTGGAAACACCATATATTTT
CDR3aa: CASSEDSRSGNTIYF

v_gene: TRBV28
len: 13
j_gene: TRBJ2-7
abundance: NA
d_gene: NA
CDR3nt: TGTGCCAGCAGTTTATACAGCTCCTACGAGCAGTACTTC
CDR3aa: CASSLYSSYEQYF

v_gene: TRBV5-1
len: 16
j_gene: TRBJ1-5
abundance: NA
d_gene: TRBD1
CDR3nt: TGCGCCAGCAGCCCGGAGGGACAGGGCCTCAATCAGCCCCAGCATTTT
CDR3aa: CASSPEGQGLNQPQHF

v_gene: TRBV4-3
len: 16
j_gene: TRBJ2-3
abundance: NA
d_gene: NA
CDR3nt: TGCGCCAGCAGCCAGTCTAGGGGGGGTGAAACAGATACGCAGTATTTT
CDR3aa: CASSQSRGGETDTQYF